The 6 T cell receptor beta chains given below trace back to one sample, sequenced in a study of cytomegalovirus exposure and HLA in healthy donors. Sequencing used immunoSEQ multiplex PCR; TCRdb keeps in-frame clones, though not all of them. Of approximately 300,000 clones in the sample, around 86% are singletons; the top ten hold around 0.84%. What was sequenced was PBMCs. These TCRs come from a woman aged 18-29 years in good health and CMV-seronegative.

Points on this clone: A much larger clone differs by one base, so this may be a read error. The same CDR3 also results from other DNA sequences found in this sample. The genes are TRBV6-5 and TRBJ2-7; TRBD1 matches at 8 bases. CDR1 is MNHEY and CDR2 is SVGAGI in the germline V gene. CDR3 size: 14 residues. V lost 2 bases, J lost 0 bases, and 0 bases stayed unmatched. CDR3 coding DNA: TGTGCCAGCAGTTACGGACAGGGCTCCTACGAGCAGTACTTC. Residues: CASSYGQGSYEQYF.

The chain uses TRBV27 and TRBJ2-6; 9 bases line up with TRBD1. There are 18 residues in the CDR3. CDR1 and CDR2 from the germline V gene are MNHEY and SMNVEV (reference sequence). V trimming: 5 bases; J trimming: 2 bases; junction bases outside the gene matches: 10. This chain's CDR3 is CASSVVGTGFTGANVLTF. The CDR3 DNA is TGTGCCAGCAGTGTCGTAGGGACAGGGTTCACTGGGGCCAACGTCCTGACTTTC.

In this sample, this clone turned up once. Other DNA sequences within the sample encode an identical CDR3. J is TRBJ2-7 and V is TRBV7-8, with 8 bases aligning to TRBD2. Germline V lookup: CDR1 SGHVS, CDR2 FQNEAQ. J was trimmed by 4 bases and V by 1 base; bases with no gene match: 6. The CDR3 spans 15 residues. CDR3 coding DNA: TGTGCCAGCAGCTTAGTTCTAGCGGGTACATACGAGCAGTACTTC. This gives the protein CASSLVLAGTYEQYF. Combining the CDR3 with reference TRBV7-8 and TRBJ2-7 gives the whole variable domain GAGVSQSPRYKVAKRGQDVALRCDPISGHVSLFWYQQALGQGPEFLTYFQNEAQLDKSGLPSDRFFAERPEGSVSTLKIQRTQQEDSAVYLCASSLVLAGTYEQYFGPGTRLTVT.

The J gene is TRBJ1-2, the V gene TRBV28, with D possibly matching TRBD1 (6 bases). V was shortened by 2 bases and J by 8 bases, with 12 bases between the two germline ends. The CDR3 has 13 residues. Germline CDR1 is MDHEN and CDR2 is SYDVKM. The CDR3 DNA reads TGTGCCAGCAGTTTAAGAACAGGGAGCGGCTACACCTTC. Its protein product is CASSLRTGSGYTF.

The chain is built from TRBV5-6 and TRBJ2-7, with 10 bases that match TRBD1. This CDR3 comprises 15 residues. Germline V gene lookup returns CDR1 SGHDT and CDR2 YYEEEE. With V trimmed by 2 bases and J by 7 bases, 9 bases remained unmatched. CDR3 coding DNA: TGTGCCAGCAGCTTTCCGGGACAGGGGCGTGGGGAGCAGTACTTC. As protein: CASSFPGQGRGEQYF.

This chain links TRBV7-9 with TRBJ1-5; tentatively, D is TRBD1 (5 bases). V was trimmed by 5 bases and J by 4 bases, leaving 15 bases between them. This CDR3 has 15 residues. Germline lookup yields CDR1 SEHNR and CDR2 FQNEAQ (reference sequence). The CDR3 sequence: CASSREEGLNQPQHF. The CDR3 DNA follows: TGTGCCAGCAGCCGGGAGGAGGGGTTAAATCAGCCCCAGCATTTT.